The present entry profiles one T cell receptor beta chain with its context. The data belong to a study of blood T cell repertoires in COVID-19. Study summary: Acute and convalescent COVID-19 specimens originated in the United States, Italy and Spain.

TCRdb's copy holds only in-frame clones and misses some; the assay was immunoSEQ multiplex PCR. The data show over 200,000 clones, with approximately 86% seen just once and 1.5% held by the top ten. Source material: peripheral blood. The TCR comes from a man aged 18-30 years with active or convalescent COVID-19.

The CDR3 coding sequence is TGTGCCAGCAGCCAATCGCATCAGGTGGAAACTTCACCCCTCCACTTT. Translation: CASSQSHQVETSPLHF. The gene calls are TRBV5-4 and TRBJ1-6; D remains ambiguous. Trimming shortened V by 4 bases and J by 9 bases, and 20 bases separated the two germline ends. The CDR3 extends over 16 amino acids. Germline V CDR1 and CDR2: SGHNT, YYREEE (reference sequence).